Listed below are T cell receptor beta chains from one sample, sequenced in a study of blood T cell repertoires in COVID-19. Assay used: immunoSEQ multiplex PCR; TCRdb lists only in-frame clones, some missing. The table lists 320,000 or so clones, roughly 85% of them singletons. The specimen sequenced was PBMCs or T cells enriched from blood (not recorded which). The receptors were sampled from a woman aged 25 to 45 who had been exposed to COVID-19. Both conserved end residues are part of each CDR3. D genes are given only for firm matches. The size of a clone is reported for some rows only, either as once, few or many, or as a class for expanded clones.

CDR3nt	CDR3aa	j_gene	abundance	v_gene	d_gene
TGTGCCATCATGGACACCCAGAACACTGAAGCTTTCTTT	CAIMDTQNTEAFF	TRBJ1-1	.	TRBV28	.
TGTGCCAGCAGCTCCCTAGCGGGAGGCCTCAATGAGCAGTTCTTC	CASSSLAGGLNEQFF	TRBJ2-1	.	TRBV27	TRBD2
TGCGCCAGCAGCTCCGGGACTAGCGTCCCCCAAGAGACCCAGTACTTC	CASSSGTSVPQETQYF	TRBJ2-5	.	TRBV5-1	TRBD2
TGTGCCAGCAGTCCCGAGTATGGCTACACCTTC	CASSPEYGYTF	TRBJ1-2	few	TRBV2	.
TGTGCCAGCAGCCAAGATGCTAAGATACACAGCCAGCCTTGGACCGGGGAGCTGTTTTTT	CASSQDAKIHSQPWTGELFF	TRBJ2-2	.	TRBV3-1/TRBV3-2	.
TGTGCCAGCAGCTTAGGAAGGGGGCAGACAGATACGCAGTATTTT	CASSLGRGQTDTQYF	TRBJ2-3	.	TRBV11-1	TRBD1
TGCAGCGTTGAAGGTGGTGAACGGAATGAGCAGTTCTTC	CSVEGGERNEQFF	TRBJ2-1	few	TRBV29-1	.
TGCGCCAGCAGGCCCCCAGCGGGGGGGCTAGAGACCCAGTACTTC	CASRPPAGGLETQYF	TRBJ2-5	.	TRBV5-1	TRBD2
TGTGCCAGTAGTATTCAACGACAGGGAGTCACAGATACGCAGTATTTT	CASSIQRQGVTDTQYF	TRBJ2-3	.	TRBV19	TRBD1
TGTGCCAGCAGTTTCGCCAGGGATGAAGCTTTCTTT	CASSFARDEAFF	TRBJ1-1	.	TRBV28	.
TGTGCCAGCAGTGGACAGGGGGCGCAAATCCCCGGGGAGCTGTTTTTT	CASSGQGAQIPGELFF	TRBJ2-2	.	TRBV2	TRBD1
TGTGCCAGCAGCGGAATGGGCGGGAGAAACACCGGGGAGCTGTTTTTT	CASSGMGGRNTGELFF	TRBJ2-2	.	TRBV7-3	TRBD2
TGCGCCAGCAGCCCTGCTAGCGGGGATTCCTACAATGAGCAGTTCTTC	CASSPASGDSYNEQFF	TRBJ2-1	.	TRBV5-1	TRBD2
TGTGCCAGCAGTACACAGGGGGGACGCCACATGAGGGACACAGATACGCAGTATTTT	CASSTQGGRHMRDTDTQYF	TRBJ2-3	.	TRBV2	TRBD1
TGTGCCAGCAGCTTAGCGGGAGTTGAGCAGTTCTTC	CASSLAGVEQFF	TRBJ2-1	few	TRBV7-9	.
TGTGCCAGCAGTCCCCCCGGGACAGGGGTCTTTAATGAAAAACTGTTTTTT	CASSPPGTGVFNEKLFF	TRBJ1-4	.	TRBV28	TRBD1
TGTGCCAGCTCGGAGACAGGGAAGGGTTATGGCTACACCTTC	CASSETGKGYGYTF	TRBJ1-2	.	TRBV18	TRBD1
TGCGCCAGCAGCCAGGGACTAGAAAGGGGAAATGAGCAGTTCTTC	CASSQGLERGNEQFF	TRBJ2-1	many	TRBV4-3	TRBD2
TGTGCCAGCTCACCGGGACAGGGGGCGGGTGAGCAGTACTTC	CASSPGQGAGEQYF	TRBJ2-7	.	TRBV18	TRBD1
TGTGCCTGGAGTGGACAGGGGTACCGCGAGCAGTACTTC	CAWSGQGYREQYF	TRBJ2-7	once	TRBV30	TRBD1
TGTGCCAGCAGTTTTGCATCTCAGGGCTACACCTTC	CASSFASQGYTF	TRBJ1-2	.	TRBV12-3/TRBV12-4	.
TGCGCCAGCAGCCAAGAAGCAGGGGCTGACTATGGCTACACCTTC	CASSQEAGADYGYTF	TRBJ1-2	.	TRBV4-3	.
TGTGCCAGCTCGTTCCGGGCCCCAATGGCGGGGACCTATGGCTACACCTTC	CASSFRAPMAGTYGYTF	TRBJ1-2	.	TRBV27	.
TGCGCCAGCAGCCAAGAGCCGGGTTGGAACACTGAAGCTTTCTTT	CASSQEPGWNTEAFF	TRBJ1-1	.	TRBV4-1	.
TGCGCCAGCAGCCAAGATGGGGCAGGGGACGGGGGCTACACCTTC	CASSQDGAGDGGYTF	TRBJ1-2	.	TRBV4-3	.
TGTGCCTGGAGTGTCGGGACAGGGAGCACTGAAGCTTTCTTT	CAWSVGTGSTEAFF	TRBJ1-1	.	TRBV30	TRBD1
TGTGCCTGGTGGCAGGTTTCCGGGGCCAACGTCCTGACTTTC	CAWWQVSGANVLTF	TRBJ2-6	.	TRBV30	.
TGCGCCAGCAGATTGGGGACAGGGAATCAGCCCCAGCATTTT	CASRLGTGNQPQHF	TRBJ1-5	.	TRBV10-2	TRBD1
TGTGCCAGCAGTGAAATCCGGGGGAATTCACCCCTCCACTTT	CASSEIRGNSPLHF	TRBJ1-6	.	TRBV2	.
TGTGCCAGCAGTACCGGGACAGCTTCCTACGAGCAGTACTTC	CASSTGTASYEQYF	TRBJ2-7	.	TRBV28	TRBD1
TGCGCCAGCAGCTTGGCAGGGGAATCAGGAAACACCATATATTTT	CASSLAGESGNTIYF	TRBJ1-3	once	TRBV5-1	.
TGCGCCAGCAGCTTGAACAACAGGGGACCGCTCTACGAGCAGTACTTC	CASSLNNRGPLYEQYF	TRBJ2-7	.	TRBV5-1	TRBD1
TGTGCCAGCAGTGAGGCGACTAGCGGTTCGGGTGAGCAGTTCTTC	CASSEATSGSGEQFF	TRBJ2-1	.	TRBV6-1	TRBD2
TGTGCCAGCAGCGTAGTAACAGGGGGGGAGGAGACCCAGTACTTC	CASSVVTGGEETQYF	TRBJ2-5	once	TRBV9	.
TGTGCCAGCGGATTAGCTGGGTACAATGAGCAGTTCTTC	CASGLAGYNEQFF	TRBJ2-1	.	TRBV28	.
TGTGCCAGCAGCGTAGCAGGACAGGACAATCAGCCCCAGCATTTT	CASSVAGQDNQPQHF	TRBJ1-5	.	TRBV9	TRBD1
TGTGCCATCAGTGGGACTAGCGGGAGCTCCGGGTCAGATACGCAGTATTTT	CAISGTSGSSGSDTQYF	TRBJ2-3	once	TRBV10-3	TRBD2
TGTGCCACCAGCAGAGAATCAGGGGGCTGGGATAAGTACTTC	CATSRESGGWDKYF	TRBJ2-7	.	TRBV15	TRBD1